This TCR beta chain originates from a study of shared clonotypes between healthy human individuals. Study information: Three CD4 naive, three CD4 memory, two CD8 naive and one CD8 memory plate were used per donor.

Terminally differentiated effector memory CD45RA+ cells were left out of the naive CD8 fraction, which was CD45RO-negative and positively selected for CCR7. The authors ran the assay at deep level. Measured with immunoSEQ multiplex PCR; TCRdb has only the in-frame clones, and not every one. The repertoire holds about 800,000 clones, 90% to 97% seen once, with less than 0.3% in the top ten. The CDR3 loop spans 15 amino acids. The germline V gene encodes CDR1 SEHNR and CDR2 FQNEAQ (reference sequence). Trimming at V came to 5 bases and at J to 8 bases, leaving 6 bases not matched to a gene. Findings of the study overall: The study found about 5.1% of naive CD4 clonotypes shared across several donors. Having only a few donors restricted how much genetic and exposure-history diversity was captured.

To note about this clone: What it binds is unknown.

The chain recombines TRBV7-9 with TRBJ1-4; 12 bases align to TRBD1. This sequence was found in a man younger than 40 in good health. Material for sequencing was naive CD8+ T cells sorted from blood. The CDR3 here is CASSDGTGGREKLFF. For the CDR3, the DNA is TGTGCCAGCAGCGATGGGACAGGGGGCAGGGAAAAACTGTTTTTT.